The next 25 T cell receptor beta chains were all read from a single sample in a study of beta chain features in type 1 diabetes. Study-level points and caveats: A moderate, significant TCRB CDR3 shortening appeared in type 1 diabetes across four CD4+ subsets.

Expressed TCRB transcripts were sequenced, since all the RNA that had been isolated was reverse transcribed. Generated by immunoSEQ multiplex PCR, the TCRdb table keeps only in-frame clones and is missing some. This table has around 260,000 clones, roughly 22% appearing once. Their antigens are not known. The source material was naive CD4+ T cells from blood. The origin of the receptors is a woman in her 40s with type 1 diabetes.

V is TRBV15 and J is TRBJ2-7; a possible D gene is TRBD1 (6 bases). Trimming stripped 6 bases from V and 4 bases from J, with 10 bases between. The CDR3 extends over 12 amino acids. Per the germline V gene, CDR1 is LNHNV and CDR2 is YYDKDF (reference sequence). Here the CDR3 DNA reads TGTGCCACCAGTAGGGACATTTACGAGCAGTACTTC. It translates to CATSRDIYEQYF.

The CDR3: CASSQAPSVYEQYF. Written as DNA, the CDR3 is TGCGCCAGCAGCCAAGCCCCCTCCGTCTACGAGCAGTACTTC. The V call is TRBV4-1, the J call TRBJ2-7, with D uncertain. V gave up 1 base and J gave up 3 bases, with 10 bases separating them. The CDR3 totals 14 residues. The germline V gene has CDR1 MGHRA and CDR2 YSYEKL.

In nucleotides, the CDR3 is TGTGCCAGCCGGGACAGGGGGACTGGGGCCAACGTCCTGACTTTC. This gives the protein CASRDRGTGANVLTF. The chain has TRBV6-5 and TRBJ2-6; TRBD1 matches at 11 bases. This CDR3 region has 15 residues. The germline V gene has CDR1 MNHEY and CDR2 SVGAGI. V gave up 8 bases and J gave up 2 bases; unmatched junction bases: 2.

The chain employs TRBV18 and TRBJ1-5, with unresolved D. The CDR3 runs 15 residues. Germline-derived CDR1 and CDR2 are KGHSH and LQKENI. Trimming cost V 6 bases and J 6 bases, with 18 bases left between them. As DNA, the CDR3 is TGTGCCAGCTCCCAGTCTTACGAGGTGGGTCAGCCCCAGCATTTT. The encoded protein is CASSQSYEVGQPQHF. The variable domain in full, with the rest retrieved from reference TRBV18 and TRBJ1-5, is NAGVMQNPRHLVRRRGQEARLRCSPMKGHSHVYWYRQLPEEGLKFMVYLQKENIIDESGMPKERFSAEFPKEGPSILRIQQVVRGDSAAYFCASSQSYEVGQPQHFGDGTRLSIL.

This clone was observed a handful of times. The chain employs TRBV28 and TRBJ2-3; TRBD1 might be the D (6 bases). Germline V gene lookup returns CDR1 MDHEN and CDR2 SYDVKM. Trimming left V 1 base short and J 2 bases short, with 13 bases between. This CDR3 has 16 amino acids. The CDR3 loop is CASSLYQGSTTDTQYF. The CDR3, as DNA: TGTGCCAGCAGTTTATATCAGGGGTCGACCACAGATACGCAGTATTTT.

This clone has just a few counts. The genes are TRBV4-3 and TRBJ1-2; tentatively, D is TRBD1 (6 bases). The CDR3 sequence is 15 residues long. The V and J ends lost 1 base and 5 bases respectively, with 14 bases between them. The germline CDR1 and CDR2 sequences are LGHNA and YSLEER. CDR3 in DNA: TGCGCCAGCAGCCAAGGACAGGAGAGGCTGTATGGCTACACCTTC. It encodes CASSQGQERLYGYTF.

The chain couples TRBV29-1 to TRBJ2-5; TRBD1 matches at 8 bases. Germline CDR1 is SQVTM and CDR2 is ANQGSEA. With 6 bases clipped from V and 4 bases from J, the junction kept 7 bases outside the gene matches. There are 13 residues in the CDR3. The CDR3 coding sequence is TGCAGCGTAGACAGGGGTCGGGCAGAGACCCAGTACTTC. Translating gives CSVDRGRAETQYF.

This clone was seen a few times. The genes are TRBV11-1 and TRBJ2-7; D unresolved. Per the germline V gene, CDR1 is SGHAT and CDR2 is FQDESV (reference sequence). The CDR3 covers 16 residues. V dropped 1 base and J dropped 2 bases, with 15 bases sitting between them. CDR3 nucleotide sequence: TGTGCCAGCAGCTTAGTCGGAGTGGTTGGAACCTACGAGCAGTACTTC. It codes for CASSLVGVVGTYEQYF. Variable domain in full (rest from reference TRBV11-1 and TRBJ2-7): EAEVAQSPRYKITEKSQAVAFWCDPISGHATLYWYRQILGQGPELLVQFQDESVVDDSQLPKDRFSAERLKGVDSTLKIQPAELGDSAMYLCASSLVGVVGTYEQYFGPGTRLTVT.

The chain uses TRBV29-1 and TRBJ1-1, with 8 bases that match TRBD1. V was clipped by 6 bases and J by 5 bases; unmatched bases: 8. The CDR3 consists of 13 residues. Germline V lookup: CDR1 SQVTM, CDR2 ANQGSEA. This CDR3 is CSVDTGGTTEAFF. DNA of the CDR3: TGCAGCGTCGATACAGGGGGGACGACTGAAGCTTTCTTT.

This clone was seen once. The gene calls are TRBV11-1 and TRBJ2-1; 8 nucleotides align to TRBD1. From germline, CDR1 is SGHAT and CDR2 FQDESV (reference sequence). V lost 2 bases and J lost 8; bases outside the gene matches: 11. This CDR3 spans 16 amino acids. The CDR3 region is CASSLPRTGLGDEQFF. The CDR3 nucleotides are TGTGCCAGCAGCTTACCCCGGACAGGGTTAGGCGATGAGCAGTTCTTC.

This chain links TRBV10-3 with TRBJ2-2; D uncertain. This CDR3 comprises 12 residues. Germline V gives CDR1 ENHRY, CDR2 SYGVKD. V was trimmed by 6 bases and J by 5 bases, leaving 7 bases between them. The CDR3 region is CAISPLTGELFF. Written as DNA, the CDR3 is TGTGCCATCAGCCCCCTGACCGGGGAGCTGTTTTTT.

This chain uses TRBV4-3 with TRBJ1-4; a possible D gene is TRBD1 (6 bases). The V end lost 5 bases, the J end lost 10 bases, and 17 bases lay between the germline ends. Germline-derived CDR1 and CDR2 are LGHNA and YSLEER. The CDR3 has 14 residues. CDR3 sequence reads: CASSNGGAGVKLFF. Here the CDR3 DNA reads TGCGCCAGCAGCAATGGGGGGGCAGGGGTAAAACTGTTTTTT.

This clone came up a few times. The chain recombines TRBV6-6 with TRBJ2-5, with TRBD2 matching 7 bases. The CDR3 is 15 amino acids. Germline loops: CDR1 MNHNY, CDR2 SVGAGI (reference sequence). V lost 5 bases, J lost 4 bases, and 10 bases stayed unmatched. The CDR3 DNA sequence: TGTGCCAGCAGTGAGCGGACTAGTAGTTCAGAGACCCAGTACTTC. Residues: CASSERTSSSETQYF.

In this sample, this clone turned up a few times. The CDR3 bases are TGCAGCGTTGAAAAAGGGGCAGTCTACAATGAGCAGTTCTTC. Translation gives CSVEKGAVYNEQFF. The rearrangement uses TRBV29-1 and TRBJ2-1; D possibly corresponds to TRBD1 (5 bases). The CDR3 totals 14 residues. CDR1 is SQVTM and CDR2 is ANQGSEA in the germline V gene. The V and J ends lost 2 bases and 3 bases respectively, with 11 bases between them.

This clone was counted only a few times. This chain uses TRBV20-1 with TRBJ2-7; tentatively, D is TRBD2 (5 bases). The CDR3 contains 11 residues. V was pared by 1 base and J by 5 bases, with 6 bases between. Looked up from germline, CDR1 is DFQATT and CDR2 is SNEGSKA (reference sequence). The chain's CDR3 is CSARAGNEQYF. The CDR3 DNA sequence: TGCAGTGCTAGAGCGGGGAACGAGCAGTACTTC.

The chain joins TRBV27 to TRBJ2-6, with TRBD1 matching 7 bases. The trim removed 2 bases at V and 0 bases at J, leaving 10 bases unmatched. CDR1 and CDR2 (germline): MNHEY, SMNVEV (reference sequence). The CDR3 is 19 residues long. In DNA, the CDR3 is TGTGCCAGCAGTTTAGTAGTCGGACAGGCCGGCTCTGGGGCCAACGTCCTGACTTTC. This codes for CASSLVVGQAGSGANVLTF.

This clone was counted once. This sequence joins TRBV30 and TRBJ2-7; D is perhaps TRBD2 (5 bases). Germline loops: CDR1 GTSNPN, CDR2 SVGIG (reference sequence). V was clipped by 2 bases and J by 12 bases, with 14 bases between them. The CDR3 runs to 11 residues. The CDR3 coding sequence is TGTGCCTGGAGTAGGTCCGGTGAGGGGTACTTC. Translated: CAWSRSGEGYF. The variable domain in full, with the rest retrieved from reference TRBV30 and TRBJ2-7, is SQTIHQWPATLVQPVGSPLSLECTVEGTSNPNLYWYRQAAGRGLQLLFYSVGIGQISSEVPQNLSASRPQDRQFILSSKKLLLSDSGFYLCAWSRSGEGYFGPGTRLTVT.

In its sample, this clone was seen a few times. The chain links TRBV6-6 to TRBJ2-2, with TRBD1 matching over 7 bases. V dropped 2 bases and J dropped 6; count of bases not matched to a gene: 3. This CDR3 region has 14 residues. Germline values: CDR1 MNHNY, CDR2 SVGAGI (reference sequence). The CDR3 region has the DNA TGTGCCAGCAGTTACGACAGGGATTCCGGGGAGCTGTTTTTT. The encoded protein is CASSYDRDSGELFF.

This clone was detected a few times. This chain joins TRBV30 and TRBJ2-7, with D possibly being TRBD1 (7 bases). CDR1 GTSNPN and CDR2 SVGIG come from the germline V gene (reference sequence). V was pared by 6 bases and J by 4 bases, with 16 bases between. The CDR3 totals 13 residues. This chain's CDR3 is CACEEGAVYEQYF. CDR3 in DNA: TGTGCCTGTGAGGAGGGGGCGGTTTACGAGCAGTACTTC.

J is TRBJ1-2 and V is TRBV27; 7 positions match TRBD1. CDR3 length: 15 residues. The V gene end was trimmed by 4 bases and the J gene end by 4 bases; junction bases not matched to a gene: 9. Germline V gene data show CDR1 as MNHEY and CDR2 as SMNVEV (reference sequence). CDR3 in amino acids: CASSSTTGRRYGYTF. CDR3 sequence (DNA): TGTGCCAGCAGTTCTACGACAGGGCGTCGCTATGGCTACACCTTC.

This clone was seen only a few times. The rearrangement uses TRBV28 and TRBJ2-7; tentative D call: TRBD2 (5 bases). The CDR3 totals 13 residues. The V gene's germline CDR1 is MDHEN and CDR2 SYDVKM. V was cut by 7 bases and J by 6 bases, with 16 bases left in between. The CDR3 DNA sequence: TGTGCCAGCACCGCGATACAGAGCGGCGAGCAGTACTTC. It yields the protein CASTAIQSGEQYF.

In this sample, this clone turned up a few times. This chain links TRBV28 with TRBJ2-7; D may be TRBD1 (6 bases). Germline CDR1 MDHEN, CDR2 SYDVKM. Deletions cut 7 bases from V and 2 bases from J, with 12 bases between. The CDR3 consists of 13 residues. This chain's CDR3 is CASNRVRAYEQYF. The CDR3 region has the DNA TGTGCCAGCAACAGGGTAAGGGCCTACGAGCAGTACTTC.

This rearrangement joins TRBV19 to TRBJ1-5; 8 bases agree with TRBD1. The CDR3 has 14 amino acids. Germline lookup yields CDR1 LNHDA and CDR2 SQIVND (reference sequence). The J segment lost 5 bases and the V segment lost 6 bases, leaving 6 bases of the junction unmatched. CDR3: CASSPDRVYQPQHF. CDR3 coding DNA: TGTGCCAGTAGCCCGGACAGGGTTTATCAGCCCCAGCATTTT.

This rearrangement joins TRBV19 to TRBJ1-2, with a tentative D call TRBD1 (5 bases). The CDR3 spans 16 residues. V was trimmed by 9 bases and J by 3 bases, leaving 23 bases between them. Germline CDR1 LNHDA, CDR2 SQIVND (reference sequence). The CDR3 nucleotides are TGTGCCAGCCGTCCCCCTTCGGGGGGGGGAGACTATGGCTACACCTTC. This encodes CASRPPSGGGDYGYTF.

The chain links TRBV2 to TRBJ1-4; the D is unclear. The CDR3 loop spans 14 amino acids. CDR1 SNHLY and CDR2 FYNNEI come from the germline V gene. Trimming shortened V by 6 bases and J by 5 bases, and 13 bases separated the two germline ends. As DNA, the CDR3 is TGTGCCAGCAGAACCCCGAGATTGAATGAAAAACTGTTTTTT. Its translation: CASRTPRLNEKLFF.